This T cell receptor beta chain was found in a study of T-cell reconstitution after alpha-beta-depleted transplantation in children. General study points: In patients about two months after transplant, alpha-beta T cells reportedly arose from several hundred expanded graft clones. The main origin of T-cell counts and diversity one year after transplant was newly produced T cells. Several patients had high TCRbeta diversity at day 60; it came from surviving recipient T cells and thymic progenitors.

This clonotype was seen at least ten times. Its cognate antigen is unknown. Deletions cut 6 bases from V and 4 bases from J, with 16 bases between. The CDR3 is 15 residues long. TCRbeta library preparation incorporated unique molecular identifiers. One entry per CDR3 protein results from TCRdb running MiXCR on the PCR reads. This table holds some 290,000 distinct CDR3 sequences, approximately 20% found once. The clonotype was recovered from a male patient between 5 and 17 years old who had a stem cell transplant for acute lymphoblastic leukemia, so the T cells may come from the graft donor. Sample: PBMCs, mostly from graft donor cells, taken 180 days after TCRalphabeta/CD19-depleted stem cell transplant. This chain links TRBV12-3 or TRBV12-4 with TRBJ2-1, with D perhaps matching TRBD2 (6 bases). The CDR3 region has the DNA TGTGCCAGCAGCTTCTGGGACTCAGGATACAATGAGCAGTTCTTC. It yields the protein CASSFWDSGYNEQFF.